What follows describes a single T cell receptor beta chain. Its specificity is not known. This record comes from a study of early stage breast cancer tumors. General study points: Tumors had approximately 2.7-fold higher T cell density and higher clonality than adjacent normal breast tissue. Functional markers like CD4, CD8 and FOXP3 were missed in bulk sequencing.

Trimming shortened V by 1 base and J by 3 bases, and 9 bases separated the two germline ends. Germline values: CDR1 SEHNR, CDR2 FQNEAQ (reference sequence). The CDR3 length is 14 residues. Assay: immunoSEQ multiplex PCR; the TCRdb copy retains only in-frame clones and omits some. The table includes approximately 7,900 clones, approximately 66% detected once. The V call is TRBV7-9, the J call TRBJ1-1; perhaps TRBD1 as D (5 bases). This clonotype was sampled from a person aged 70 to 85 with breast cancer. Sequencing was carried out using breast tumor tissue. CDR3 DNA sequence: TGTGCCAGCAGCTTAGGGACAACCCACACTGAAGCTTTCTTT. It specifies CASSLGTTHTEAFF.